This T cell receptor beta chain was sequenced during a study of PD-1 blockade in classical Hodgkin lymphoma. Assay used: immunoSEQ multiplex PCR; TCRdb lists only in-frame clones, some missing. Among under 45,000 clones listed, 60% to 70% were seen once. Trimming shortened V by 9 bases and J by 2 bases, and 18 bases separated the two germline ends. The CDR3 has 15 amino acids. Germline CDR1 and CDR2: SNHLY and FYNNEI. Time point defined: cycle 4 day 1 (C4D1), after about 6 weeks of nivolumab. All trial patients relapsed after autologous stem cell transplantation. The best responses consisted of complete response, partial response or progressive disease.

The sequence was obtained from a human donor with classical Hodgkin lymphoma. The sequencing here drew on peripheral blood mononuclear cells (PBMCs), taken before the fourth cycle of nivolumab. The chain couples TRBV2 to TRBJ2-3; either TRBD1 or TRBD2 may fit D (7 bases each). The CDR3 region is CARGQGGRSTDTQYF. The CDR3 nucleotides read TGTGCCAGGGGCCAGGGGGGGAGGTCCACAGATACGCAGTATTTT.